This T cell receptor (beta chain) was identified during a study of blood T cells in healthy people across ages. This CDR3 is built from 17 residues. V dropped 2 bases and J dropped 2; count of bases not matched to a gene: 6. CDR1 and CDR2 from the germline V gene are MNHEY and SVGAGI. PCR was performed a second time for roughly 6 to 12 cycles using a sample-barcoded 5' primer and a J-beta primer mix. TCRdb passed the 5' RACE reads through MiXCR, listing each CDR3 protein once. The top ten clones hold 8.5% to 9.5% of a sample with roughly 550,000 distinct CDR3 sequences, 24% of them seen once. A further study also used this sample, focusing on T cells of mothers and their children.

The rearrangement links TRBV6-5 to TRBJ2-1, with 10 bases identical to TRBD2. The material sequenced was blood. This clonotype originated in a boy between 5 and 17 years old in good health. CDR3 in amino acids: CASSYGSSGGPYNEQFF. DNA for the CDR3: TGTGCCAGCAGTTACGGCTCTAGCGGGGGTCCCTACAATGAGCAGTTCTTC.